The next 21 T cell receptor beta chains were all read from a single sample in a study of T cells after yellow fever vaccination. MiXCR was run by TCRdb on the 5' RACE reads, yielding one entry per CDR3 protein. The table has hundreds of thousands of distinct CDR3 sequences, approximately 13% seen once; the top ten hold about 15%. This specimen consisted of PBMCs, obtained on the day of the yellow fever booster vaccination. Source of these receptors: a man younger than 40 who received the YFV17D yellow fever vaccine.

V and J are TRBV15 and TRBJ2-4, with D uncertain. CDR3 length equals 14 residues. Per the germline V gene, CDR1 is LNHNV and CDR2 is YYDKDF (reference sequence). The V and J ends lost 0 bases and 8 bases respectively, with 11 bases between them. CDR3 nucleotide sequence: TGTGCCACCAGCAGAGATTCCAAGAAGGACATTCAGTACTTC. Amino acid sequence: CATSRDSKKDIQYF.

This clonotype was counted between two and nine times. CDR3 DNA sequence: TGTGCCAGCAGTTTCCTTAGCGATCCTTACACAGATACGCAGTATTTT. It translates to CASSFLSDPYTDTQYF. This rearrangement joins TRBV27 to TRBJ2-3; D is perhaps TRBD2 (5 bases). With 3 bases removed from V and 2 bases from J, the gap between germline ends came to 15 bases. Looked up from germline, CDR1 is MNHEY and CDR2 is SMNVEV (reference sequence). The CDR3 is made up of 16 amino acids.

The gene calls are TRBV5-1 and TRBJ1-2, with TRBD1 matching over 10 bases. Germline values: CDR1 SGHRS, CDR2 YFSETQ. The CDR3 is 17 amino acids. With 4 bases clipped from V and 1 base from J, the junction kept 10 bases outside the gene matches. The CDR3 DNA reads as TGCGCCAGCAGCCGCGGGACAGGGGCTACTATTAACTATGGCTACACCTTC. Translation: CASSRGTGATINYGYTF.

In this sample, this clonotype turned up a few times. J is TRBJ2-5 and V is TRBV5-1; D could derive from TRBD1 or TRBD2 (5 bases each). V lost 4 bases and J 2 bases, leaving 15 bases between the germline ends. The CDR3 runs to 15 residues. Germline loops: CDR1 SGHRS, CDR2 YFSETQ. The CDR3 loop reads CASSAGTAEQETQYF. Here the CDR3 DNA reads TGCGCCAGCAGCGCTGGGACGGCTGAACAAGAGACCCAGTACTTC.

The chain has TRBV11-2 and TRBJ2-7; D unresolved. The CDR3 totals 14 residues. Trimming removed 5 bases from V and 1 base from J, with 12 bases in between. Germline V gives CDR1 SGHAT, CDR2 FQNNGV. The CDR3 loop reads CASSPGYGSYEQYF. The CDR3 region has the DNA TGTGCCAGCAGCCCCGGATACGGATCCTACGAGCAGTACTTC.

This clonotype was counted many times. This chain uses TRBV10-2 with TRBJ2-7, with 7 nucleotides matching TRBD1. The V and J ends lost 0 bases and 0 bases, in that order; junction bases with no gene match: 2. There are 15 residues in the CDR3. CDR1 and CDR2 (germline): WSHSY, SAAADI. The CDR3 loop reads CASSESTGSSYEQYF. DNA for the CDR3: TGCGCCAGCAGTGAGTCGACAGGGAGCTCCTACGAGCAGTACTTC.

This clonotype occurred a few times. The gene calls are TRBV29-1 and TRBJ2-7, with 13 bases that match TRBD2. The CDR3 has 13 amino acids. Germline V gives CDR1 SQVTM, CDR2 ANQGSEA. V dropped 7 bases and J dropped 3; count of bases not matched to a gene: 3. The CDR3 coding sequence is TGCAGCGCCTGGACTAGCGGGGGCTACGAGCAGTACTTC. Its translation: CSAWTSGGYEQYF.

This clonotype was recorded many times. V is TRBV13 and J is TRBJ2-2; 8 nucleotides line up with TRBD2. CDR1 is PRHDT and CDR2 is FYEKMQ in the germline V gene (reference sequence). With 4 bases clipped from V and 7 bases from J, the junction kept 11 bases outside the gene matches. The CDR3 loop spans 16 amino acids. The DNA for the CDR3 is TGTGCCAGCAGCTCCCGCGAGGCGGGAGGCGGCGGGGAGCTGTTTTTT. Protein: CASSSREAGGGGELFF.

The chain is built from TRBV29-1 and TRBJ2-4; either TRBD1 or TRBD2 may fit D (5 bases each). Trimming took off 6 bases at V and 11 bases at J, with 17 bases between the two ends. The CDR3 runs 12 residues. Germline values: CDR1 SQVTM, CDR2 ANQGSEA. For the CDR3, the DNA is TGCAGCGTCGGACGTCGGGACGCGGTTCAGTACTTC. Encoded protein: CSVGRRDAVQYF.

This clonotype was seen ten or more times. The chain joins TRBV10-1 to TRBJ1-5; 7 bases are a match to TRBD1. This CDR3 contains 13 residues. After removal of 5 bases from V and 7 bases from J, the junction contained 5 bases not matched to a gene. CDR1 and CDR2 (germline): WNHNN, SYGVQD (reference sequence). CDR3 nucleotides: TGCGCCAGCAGTCAGGGGGTCGGACAGCCCCAGCATTTT. Protein: CASSQGVGQPQHF.

The CDR3 spells CASSLDISWASYEQYF. The CDR3 DNA follows: TGTGCCAGCAGCTTAGATATAAGCTGGGCCTCCTACGAGCAGTACTTC. The chain carries TRBV11-2 and TRBJ2-7; no reliable D call. This CDR3 has 16 amino acids. The germline V and J ends were trimmed by 0 bases and 0 bases, with 12 bases remaining between them. Germline V lookup: CDR1 SGHAT, CDR2 FQNNGV.

This clonotype was detected only a few times. This sequence joins TRBV7-6 and TRBJ1-5; maybe TRBD1 (5 bases). The CDR3 loop spans 17 amino acids. V gave up 1 base and J gave up 2 bases, with 15 bases separating them. Germline CDR1 reads SGHVS; CDR2 reads FNYEAQ. The chain's CDR3 is CASSLEGRRSGNQPQHF. In nucleotides, the CDR3 is TGTGCCAGCAGCTTAGAGGGACGCCGATCGGGCAATCAGCCCCAGCATTTT.

This clonotype was observed many times. This chain joins TRBV18 and TRBJ2-5; a possible D gene is TRBD1 (5 bases). The germline gives CDR1 KGHSH, CDR2 LQKENI. V was shortened by 2 bases and J by 1 base, with 8 bases between the two germline ends. This CDR3 is built from 14 residues. The DNA of the CDR3 is TGTGCCAGCTCACCAAGGGGTTCCCAAGAGACCCAGTACTTC. Protein: CASSPRGSQETQYF. Based on the CDR3 plus reference TRBV18 and TRBJ2-5, the full variable domain is NAGVMQNPRHLVRRRGQEARLRCSPMKGHSHVYWYRQLPEEGLKFMVYLQKENIIDESGMPKERFSAEFPKEGPSILRIQQVVRGDSAAYFCASSPRGSQETQYFGPGTRLLVL.

As concerns this clonotype: Its ends do not fully match the called genes, so a read error is possible. The J gene is TRBJ2-5, the V gene TRBV7-2; D possibly corresponds to TRBD1 (5 bases). Germline values: CDR1 SGHTA, CDR2 FQGNSA. This CDR3 region has 13 residues. The CDR3 sequence is CASSLVGLNWVHF. The CDR3 bases are TGTGCCAGCAGCTTAGTGGGGCTGAATTGGGTGCACTTC.

V usage is TRBV30 and J usage is TRBJ2-3; weak D call: TRBD2 (5 bases). Germline V gives CDR1 GTSNPN, CDR2 SVGIG (reference sequence). The CDR3 has 12 amino acids. The CDR3 coding sequence is TGTGCTCGGAGGTCCCTGTCGGATACGCAGTATTTT. As protein: CARRSLSDTQYF. The full variable domain, with the rest looked up from reference TRBV30 and TRBJ2-3, is SQTIHQWPATLVQPVGSPLSLECTVEGTSNPNLYWYRQAAGRGLQLLFYSVGIGQISSEVPQNLSASRPQDRQFILSSKKLLLSDSGFYLCARRSLSDTQYFGPGTRLTVL.

This clonotype has only a few counts. The V gene is TRBV18, the J gene TRBJ2-4; TRBD2 is a possible D gene (5 bases). Between the trimmed V and J ends, which lost 2 bases and 8 bases, there was a span of 13 bases. CDR1 is KGHSH and CDR2 is LQKENI in the germline V gene. This CDR3 has 14 residues. The CDR3 DNA sequence: TGTGCCAGCTCACCATACGAGGAGGTTGACATTCAGTACTTC. Encoded protein: CASSPYEEVDIQYF.

This clonotype has more than one count but fewer than ten. The chain recombines TRBV6-5 with TRBJ2-7; D is tentatively TRBD1 or TRBD2 (5 bases each). Trimming pared 2 bases from V and 4 bases from J, leaving 12 bases between. The CDR3 length is 14 residues. Germline CDR1 reads MNHEY; CDR2 reads SVGAGI. Here the CDR3 DNA reads TGTGCCAGCAGTTACGGGGGTTTGGGTTACGAGCAGTACTTC. It encodes CASSYGGLGYEQYF.

This clonotype was counted at least ten times. The rearrangement joins TRBV5-6 to TRBJ2-4; the D gene is possibly TRBD2 (5 bases). The germline gives CDR1 SGHDT, CDR2 YYEEEE. Between the trimmed V and J ends, which lost 1 base and 3 bases, there was a span of 14 bases. The CDR3 spans 16 residues. In DNA, the CDR3 is TGTGCCAGCAGCTTGTATGGAGGACTTGGCAAAAACATTCAGTACTTC. Translation: CASSLYGGLGKNIQYF. Full variable domain (outside the CDR3, taken from reference TRBV5-6 and TRBJ2-4): DAGVTQSPTHLIKTRGQQVTLRCSPKSGHDTVSWYQQALGQGPQFIFQYYEEEERQRGNFPDRFSGHQFPNYSSELNVNALLLGDSALYLCASSLYGGLGKNIQYFGAGTRLSVL.

This sequence joins TRBV14 and TRBJ2-1; D is undetermined. With 1 base removed from V and 13 bases from J, the gap between germline ends came to 11 bases. The CDR3 runs to 12 residues. CDR1 is SGHDN, CDR2 FVKESK, per germline. The CDR3 region is CASSQGFWLQFF. CDR3 nucleotide sequence: TGTGCCAGCAGCCAAGGGTTCTGGCTTCAGTTCTTC.

This clonotype was observed a handful of times. This chain links TRBV9 with TRBJ2-7, with 9 bases that match TRBD1. The CDR3 loop spans 15 amino acids. The ends lost 2 bases at V and 7 bases at J; junction bases unmatched: 10. Germline V gene lookup returns CDR1 SGDLS and CDR2 YYNGEE. The CDR3: CASSVVDRGVGEQYF. CDR3 nucleotides: TGTGCCAGCAGCGTGGTGGACAGGGGAGTGGGGGAGCAGTACTTC. The variable domain in full, completed from reference TRBV9 and TRBJ2-7, reads DSGVTQTPKHLITATGQRVTLRCSPRSGDLSVYWYQQSLDQGLQFLIQYYNGEERAKGNILERFSAQQFPDLHSELNLSSLELGDSALYFCASSVVDRGVGEQYFGPGTRLTVT.

The chain uses TRBV15 and TRBJ2-6; 12 positions agree with TRBD2. This CDR3 comprises 21 residues. CDR1 is LNHNV, CDR2 YYDKDF, per germline (reference sequence). Trimming cost V 4 bases and J 0 bases; bases outside gene matches: 13. The CDR3 sequence: CATSITRLAGDSHSGANVLTF. CDR3 bases: TGTGCCACCAGCATAACACGACTAGCGGGAGATTCGCACTCTGGGGCCAACGTCCTGACTTTC.